This T cell receptor (beta chain) was retrieved from a study of shared clonotypes between healthy human individuals. This clone was seen a few times. Other DNA sequences in this sample translate to the same CDR3. Libraries were prepared by immunoSEQ multiplex PCR; TCRdb keeps only in-frame clonotypes and omits some of them. The repertoire holds some 2.4 million clones, roughly 93% seen once, with about 0.38% in the top ten. This TCR derives from a man between 18 and 29 years old in good health. Some clones in this sample may be carry-over from other donors' samples. Material: naive CD4+ T cells from PBMCs. The subset: CD45RA+ positively selected.

In DNA form, the CDR3 reads TGTGCCAGCAGTTTAGCGGGAGTTACAGATACGCAGTATTTT. Its protein product is CASSLAGVTDTQYF. V usage is TRBV28 and J usage is TRBJ2-3; 7 nucleotides line up with TRBD2. The V gene end was trimmed by 2 bases and the J gene end by 3 bases; junction bases not matched to a gene: 2. Germline V gene lookup returns CDR1 MDHEN and CDR2 SYDVKM. There are 14 residues in the CDR3.